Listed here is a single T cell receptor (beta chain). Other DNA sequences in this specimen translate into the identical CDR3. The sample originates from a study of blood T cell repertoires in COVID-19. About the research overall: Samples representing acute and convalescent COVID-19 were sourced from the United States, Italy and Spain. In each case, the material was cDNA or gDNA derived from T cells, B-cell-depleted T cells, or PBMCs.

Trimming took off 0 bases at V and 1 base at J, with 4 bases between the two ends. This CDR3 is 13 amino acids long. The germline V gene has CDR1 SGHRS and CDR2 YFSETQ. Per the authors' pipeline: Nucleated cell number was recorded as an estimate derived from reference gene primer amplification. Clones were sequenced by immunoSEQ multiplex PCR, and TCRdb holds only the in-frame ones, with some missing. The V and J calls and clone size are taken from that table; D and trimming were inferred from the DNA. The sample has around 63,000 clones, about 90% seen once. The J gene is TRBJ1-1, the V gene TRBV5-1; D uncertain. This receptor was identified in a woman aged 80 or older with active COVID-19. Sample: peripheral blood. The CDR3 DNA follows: TGCGCCAGCAGCTTGGAACAGAACACTGAAGCTTTCTTT. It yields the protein CASSLEQNTEAFF.